Listed below are T cell receptor beta chains from one sample, sequenced in a study of OX40 agonist ivuxolimab in advanced cancers. Some clones are missing from TCRdb's copy, which holds only in-frame ones; the method was immunoSEQ multiplex PCR. The data contain some 130,000 clones, roughly nine tenths of them singletons. This material consisted of CD4+ or CD8+ T cells sorted from blood, taken in a trial of the OX40 agonist ivuxolimab. All receptors come from an adult with an advanced solid tumor such as melanoma, head and neck, liver or kidney cancer. CDR3s leave out the opening cysteine and the closing phenylalanine or tryptophan.

V gene | CDR3 protein
TRBV10-1 | ASSGSSSGANVLT
TRBV19 | ATLLLRAVNSPLH
TRBV19 | ASSIEIADRGFYEQY
TRBV6-1 | ASSTTGTAGGYT
TRBV2 | ASGQSLTSTNEKLF
TRBV5-6 | ASSLSPGDDNEQF
TRBV19 | ASSPLGTAKYYGYT
TRBV27 | ASSRGGGSSYNEQF
TRBV27 | ASSLLGQGAGETQY
TRBV27 | ASQPQSPGKGYT
TRBV30 | AWRGQLSGNTIY
TRBV6-1 | ASRSSGGYTGELF
TRBV5-4 | ASSRGQGRTEAF
TRBV7-2 | ASSPDRVNYGYT
TRBV5-1 | ASSFGTDLYEQY
TRBV2 | ASSEPGESSYGYT